This T cell receptor beta chain was identified during a study of control samples from healthy donors and cancer patients (dated by TCRdb to 2020 to 2022). As concerns this clone: Its antigen target is currently unknown. The input lacks base qualities; no much larger clone sits a single base away.

From its cysteine to its phenylalanine, the CDR3 spans 16 amino acids. Only the CDR3 portion is preserved as DNA: 48 bases, with reading frame beginning at the first base. From a lookup of the germline V gene, CDR1 and CDR2 are MNHEY and SVGAGI. V and J are trimmed by 2 bases and 4 bases, and the gene matches miss 9 bases of the junction. Library construction relied on the immunoSEQ multiplex PCR assay. TCRdb obtained this table from immuneACCESS and retained in-frame rearrangements with V and J assigned. These tables miss some clones; where compared with another copy, unresolved V genes account for less than half of the shortfall, and the remainder is unexplained. The sample table contains 75,000 or so clones; only one count was recorded for approximately 89% of them. The biggest ten clones account for 5% to 6.5% of the sample.

The specimen sequenced was PBMCs. This TCR was recovered from a man aged 55-75 years with colorectal cancer. This sequence uses TRBV6-5 and TRBJ1-2, with 8 central nucleotides matching TRBD1. The DNA sequence is TGTGCCAGCAGTTACACACGAACAGGGGGTGGCTATGGCTACACCTTC. It specifies CASSYTRTGGGYGYTF.